One TCR beta chain is described in this entry. As yet, its antigen is unknown. Germline V gene lookup returns CDR1 DFQATT and CDR2 SNEGSKA (reference sequence). CDR3 length equals 14 residues. V lost 0 bases to trimming and J lost 7 bases, with 15 bases between them. This specimen belongs to a study of breast tumors, draining lymph nodes, adjacent tissues. Study conclusions and caveats: The lymph node origin of tumor T cells was framed as consistent with a hypothesis, not demonstrated. Findings are consistent with lymph node origin and intratumoral expansion of most tumor T cells.

TCRdb used MiXCR to reprocess the multiplex PCR reads, holding one entry per CDR3 protein. Seen here are about 140,000 distinct CDR3 sequences, less than 35% observed once, and the top ten hold around 2.3%. The lymph nodes were axillary draining lymph nodes from breast cancer patients. The clonotype comes from a female donor with breast cancer. Some clones in this sample may be carry-over from other donors' samples. The sample consisted of axillary lymph node tissue. The chain is built from TRBV20-1 and TRBJ1-2; perhaps TRBD1 as D (5 bases). This CDR3 is CSARDNQGLRGYTF. The CDR3, as DNA: TGCAGTGCTAGAGATAATCAGGGACTCCGTGGCTACACCTTC.